In its sample, the clone carrying this TCR beta chain was seen many times. Its specificity is not known. This sample is drawn from a study of response to subunit inactivated influenza vaccine. Study-level results: The authors put forward the suggestion that each seasonal influenza vaccination may bring in only a limited number of new T cells.

Trimming cost V 0 bases and J 7 bases, with 12 bases left between them. Germline-derived CDR1 and CDR2 are MNHEY and SVGAGI. The CDR3 extends over 15 amino acids. TCRdb called the RT-PCR reads again in MiXCR, with one record for every CDR3 protein. The table records 400,000 to 650,000 distinct CDR3 sequences, 6.5% to 8% of them present only once. The clonotype comes from a man between 50 and 70 years old who received an inactivated influenza vaccine. The chain is built from TRBV6-5 and TRBJ1-4, with a weak D call TRBD1 (5 bases). The sequencing here drew on PBMCs from blood, taken roughly 24 months after vaccination. The CDR3: CASSYSLRGGEKLFF. CDR3 DNA: TGTGCCAGCAGTTACTCCCTAAGGGGAGGTGAAAAACTGTTTTTT.